Given below is one T cell receptor (beta chain) in context. The antigen remains unidentified. TCRdb itself ran the 5' RACE reads through MiXCR, one entry per CDR3 protein. This sample has about 55,000 distinct CDR3 sequences, with roughly 3.5% found just once. These data come from a study of neurological immune-mediated disorders. Notes on the study in general: Subjects shared no identical expanded-clone CDR3 amino acid sequences, suggesting private TCR-beta repertoires in all groups.

V was cut by 0 bases and J by 5 bases, with 14 bases left in between. The CDR3 consists of 15 residues. Germline assignment: CDR1 SGHRS and CDR2 YFSETQ. Sequenced: PBMCs. This receptor was identified in a man between 25 and 39 years old with multiple sclerosis. This rearrangement joins TRBV5-1 to TRBJ1-1, with D unclear. CDR3 residues: CASSLGVTSGTEAFF. The CDR3 nucleotides read TGCGCCAGCAGCTTGGGTGTCACCTCGGGGACTGAAGCTTTCTTT.